This T cell receptor (beta chain) was captured in a study of blood T cell repertoires in COVID-19 (dated by TCRdb to 2018 to 2020). About the full investigation: The collaborator samples originated in the United States, Italy and Spain and spanned the acute and convalescent phases of COVID-19. The material from the prospective study consisted of cDNA or gDNA derived from T cells, B-cell-depleted T cells, or PBMCs. Subjects who had been exposed to COVID-19, were actively infected with it, or had recovered from it provided the deeply sampled blood TCRbeta repertoires that made up the dataset. The repertoires were released in a freely available public database meant as a resource for research on the immune response to SARS-CoV-2. The samples were drawn from the first 160 participants of the ongoing ImmuneRACE study and from 1,254 subjects provided by 6 global collaborators. The sample metadata nearly always contained a de-identified subject ID, COVID-19 status, age in years and sex. Where available, HLA class I and class II types were obtained from metadata supplied by the sample provider rather than from assay-based typing.

Concerning this clone: No cognate antigen has been identified for it. Per-base qualities were not stored, and no clone one base away is much larger.

Beyond this particular receptor, the publication reports: The quantity of clinical and demographic metadata differed by source and by participant and was supplied without curation.

TCRbeta CDR3 regions were amplified from genomic DNA using the immunoSEQ Assay, a bias-controlled multiplex PCR. As for how the authors treated the data: Within the assay, amplification of reference gene primers was used to estimate how many nucleated cells each sample contained. Sequence reads were collapsed and filtered to measure the absolute abundance of every unique TCRbeta CDR3 rearrangement. For each sample, productive Simpson clonality was calculated as the square root of Simpson's diversity index over productive rearrangements. TCRdb limited this immuneACCESS table to in-frame rearrangements with V and J called. A share of clones is missing; checked studies link under half to unresolved V genes, and the rest is unexplained. D and trimming come from the DNA, and the V and J calls and clone size come from that table. In this sample the table shows about 74,000 clones, 80% to 90% of which occur a single time. The ten largest clonotypes hold about a third of the sample.

V loses 4 bases at its end and J loses 10 bases; junction bases beyond the gene matches: 5. Its CDR3 holds 14 amino acids, cysteine through phenylalanine. This entry keeps only the CDR3 DNA: 42 bases, framed from base 1. CDR1 and CDR2 are read off the germline V gene as SGHRS and YFSETQ. Collaborating institutions collected whole blood in K2EDTA tubes following their own protocols. For TCRbeta analysis, collaborators shipped samples as frozen whole blood, isolated PBMCs, or DNA extracted from either of those sample types. The chain links TRBV5-1 with TRBJ1-6, with 10 bases in between that match TRBD1. Sequencing was carried out using peripheral blood. The clonotype comes from a man between 65 and 85 years old with acute or convalescent COVID-19. The CDR3 protein sequence reads: CASSKGQGGSPLHF. The nucleotides read TGCGCCAGCAGCAAAGGACAGGGGGGATCACCCCTCCACTTT.